This is a list of T cell receptor beta chains from one sample in a study of preoperative IRX-2 immunotherapy in early breast cancer. The repertoire was sequenced with immunoSEQ multiplex PCR; TCRdb's copy has only in-frame clones and lacks some. The table has 34,000 or so clones, roughly 87% seen once; the top ten hold approximately 2.7%. The source material was lymph node tissue, sampled from a patient treated with IRX-2 immunotherapy. These receptors all stem from a human donor with breast cancer. Both conserved end residues are part of each CDR3. The D gene is left open where the match is weak. Rows give clone size only sometimes, using once, few, many, or a class for an expanded clone.

v_call: TRBV19
d_call: NA
clone_size: NA
j_call: TRBJ1-4
cdr3_aa: CASTPDSSMNEKLFF
cdr3_nt: TGTGCCAGTACCCCCGACTCTTCTATGAATGAAAAACTGTTTTTT

v_call: TRBV2
d_call: NA
clone_size: NA
j_call: TRBJ2-1
cdr3_aa: CASREDGYNEQFF
cdr3_nt: TGTGCCAGCAGGGAGGACGGATACAATGAGCAGTTCTTC

v_call: TRBV18
d_call: NA
clone_size: NA
j_call: TRBJ2-2
cdr3_aa: CASSPPGDNTGELFF
cdr3_nt: TGTGCCAGCTCACCACCCGGGGACAACACCGGGGAGCTGTTTTTT

v_call: TRBV6-8
d_call: NA
clone_size: few
j_call: TRBJ1-6
cdr3_aa: CASSGGDSPLHF
cdr3_nt: TGTGCCAGCAGTGGGGGGGATTCACCCCTCCACTTT

v_call: TRBV6-4
d_call: TRBD1
clone_size: NA
j_call: TRBJ2-1
cdr3_aa: CASSSTGRTGGNNEQFF
cdr3_nt: TGTGCCAGCAGTAGTACCGGTAGGACAGGGGGCAACAATGAGCAGTTCTTC

v_call: TRBV6-8
d_call: TRBD2
clone_size: NA
j_call: TRBJ2-3
cdr3_aa: CASSYSGPWTSGTPDTQYF
cdr3_nt: TGTGCCAGCAGTTACTCAGGCCCTTGGACTAGCGGGACCCCAGATACGCAGTATTTT

v_call: TRBV18
d_call: TRBD1
clone_size: NA
j_call: TRBJ1-1
cdr3_aa: CASSPRQGVNTEAFF
cdr3_nt: TGTGCCAGCTCACCGCGACAGGGAGTGAACACTGAAGCTTTCTTT

v_call: TRBV19
d_call: NA
clone_size: once
j_call: TRBJ2-3
cdr3_aa: CASSIGDYTQYF
cdr3_nt: TGTGCCAGTAGTATAGGGGATTATACGCAGTATTTT

v_call: TRBV19
d_call: TRBD1
clone_size: NA
j_call: TRBJ1-2
cdr3_aa: CASNKQGFHGYTF
cdr3_nt: TGTGCCAGTAATAAACAGGGGTTCCATGGCTACACCTTC

v_call: TRBV6-7
d_call: TRBD2
clone_size: NA
j_call: TRBJ2-5
cdr3_aa: CASSYSGTSAGETQYF
cdr3_nt: TGTGCCAGCAGTTACTCGGGGACTAGCGCTGGCGAGACCCAGTACTTC

v_call: TRBV29-1
d_call: NA
clone_size: NA
j_call: TRBJ1-4
cdr3_aa: CSVEDPGARKLFF
cdr3_nt: TGCAGCGTTGAAGATCCGGGGGCTAGAAAACTGTTTTTT

v_call: TRBV28
d_call: NA
clone_size: few
j_call: TRBJ2-3
cdr3_aa: CATLGGIVTDTQYF
cdr3_nt: TGTGCCACCCTGGGGGGTATAGTAACAGATACGCAGTATTTT

v_call: TRBV6-8
d_call: NA
clone_size: NA
j_call: TRBJ2-7
cdr3_aa: CASTKFNGYYEQYF
cdr3_nt: TGTGCCAGCACCAAATTTAACGGATACTACGAGCAGTACTTC

v_call: TRBV6-8
d_call: TRBD1
clone_size: NA
j_call: TRBJ2-7
cdr3_aa: CASSDTGTGSYEQYF
cdr3_nt: TGTGCCAGCAGTGATACCGGGACAGGGTCCTACGAGCAGTACTTC

v_call: TRBV28
d_call: NA
clone_size: NA
j_call: TRBJ1-6
cdr3_aa: CASSSPEVPYNSPLHF
cdr3_nt: TGTGCCAGCAGTTCGCCAGAAGTCCCCTATAATTCACCCCTCCACTTT

v_call: TRBV29-1
d_call: TRBD1
clone_size: NA
j_call: TRBJ2-5
cdr3_aa: CSVARTGEETQYF
cdr3_nt: TGCAGCGTTGCTCGGACAGGGGAAGAGACCCAGTACTTC

v_call: TRBV18
d_call: TRBD1
clone_size: NA
j_call: TRBJ2-7
cdr3_aa: CASSPISPGQGNYYEQYF
cdr3_nt: TGTGCCAGCTCACCTATAAGTCCGGGACAGGGAAACTACTACGAGCAGTACTTC

v_call: TRBV25-1
d_call: TRBD1
clone_size: NA
j_call: TRBJ2-1
cdr3_aa: CASRPGQGAGRNEQFF
cdr3_nt: TGTGCCAGCAGGCCGGGACAGGGGGCCGGAAGGAATGAGCAGTTCTTC

v_call: TRBV11-1
d_call: NA
clone_size: NA
j_call: TRBJ2-3
cdr3_aa: CASSLVASEGTDTQYF
cdr3_nt: TGTGCCAGCAGCTTGGTCGCTAGCGAGGGCACAGATACGCAGTATTTT

v_call: TRBV21-1
d_call: NA
clone_size: NA
j_call: TRBJ2-1
cdr3_aa: CASSQGTSSEQFF
cdr3_nt: TGTGCCAGCAGCCAGGGGACTAGCAGTGAGCAGTTCTTC

v_call: TRBV6-8
d_call: NA
clone_size: NA
j_call: TRBJ1-1
cdr3_aa: CASTFGAGGAFF
cdr3_nt: TGTGCCAGCACCTTCGGAGCGGGGGGAGCTTTCTTT

v_call: TRBV1
d_call: NA
clone_size: NA
j_call: TRBJ1-1
cdr3_aa: CASSVRGQLNTEAFF
cdr3_nt: TGCGCCAGCAGCGTACGTGGACAGCTGAACACTGAAGCTTTCTTT

v_call: TRBV7-6
d_call: TRBD2
clone_size: NA
j_call: TRBJ2-5
cdr3_aa: CASGEGLAAGETQYF
cdr3_nt: TGTGCCAGCGGGGAGGGACTAGCGGCGGGGGAGACCCAGTACTTC

v_call: TRBV22-1
d_call: NA
clone_size: NA
j_call: TRBJ2-1
cdr3_aa: CASSEFEGGTINEQFF
cdr3_nt: TGTGCCAGCAGTGAATTCGAGGGGGGGACCATCAATGAGCAGTTCTTC

v_call: TRBV18
d_call: NA
clone_size: NA
j_call: TRBJ1-5
cdr3_aa: CASSPGTNSNQPQHF
cdr3_nt: TGTGCCAGCTCACCCGGGACGAATAGCAATCAGCCCCAGCATTTT

v_call: TRBV28
d_call: NA
clone_size: NA
j_call: TRBJ1-1
cdr3_aa: CATLGDRAKNTEAFF
cdr3_nt: TGTGCCACCCTAGGAGATCGGGCGAAGAACACTGAAGCTTTCTTT

v_call: TRBV9
d_call: TRBD1
clone_size: NA
j_call: TRBJ2-5
cdr3_aa: CASSTGQGLWETQYF
cdr3_nt: TGTGCCAGCAGCACTGGACAGGGTTTGTGGGAGACCCAGTACTTC

v_call: TRBV8-2
d_call: NA
clone_size: NA
j_call: TRBJ1-1
cdr3_aa: CASSKYGLAGTEAFF
cdr3_nt: TGTGCCAGCAGTAAATACGGGCTGGCGGGCACTGAAGCTTTCTTT

v_call: TRBV6-8
d_call: NA
clone_size: NA
j_call: TRBJ1-6
cdr3_aa: CASSVAANSPLHF
cdr3_nt: TGTGCCAGCAGTGTTGCGGCTAATTCACCCCTCCACTTT

v_call: TRBV6-8
d_call: NA
clone_size: NA
j_call: TRBJ2-7
cdr3_aa: CASRRTGTPQRWFSYEQYF
cdr3_nt: TGTGCCAGCAGGCGGACCGGGACTCCCCAAAGATGGTTTTCCTACGAGCAGTACTTC

v_call: TRBV1
d_call: NA
clone_size: once
j_call: TRBJ2-3
cdr3_aa: CASSRRRAGITDTQYF
cdr3_nt: TGCGCCAGCAGCCGTCGTAGGGCGGGAATAACAGATACGCAGTATTTT

v_call: TRBV5-1
d_call: NA
clone_size: once
j_call: TRBJ1-2
cdr3_aa: CASSLAFTNYGYTF
cdr3_nt: TGCGCCAGCAGCTTGGCGTTTACTAACTATGGCTACACCTTC

v_call: TRBV6-8
d_call: NA
clone_size: NA
j_call: TRBJ2-1
cdr3_aa: CASTDPGPSSYNEQFF
cdr3_nt: TGTGCCAGCACCGATCCCGGGCCAAGCTCCTACAATGAGCAGTTCTTC

v_call: TRBV10-2
d_call: NA
clone_size: NA
j_call: TRBJ2-1
cdr3_aa: CASSEWPGLEQFF
cdr3_nt: TGCGCCAGCAGTGAGTGGCCTGGGCTTGAGCAGTTCTTC

v_call: TRBV6-8
d_call: NA
clone_size: NA
j_call: TRBJ2-7
cdr3_aa: CASSLRSGGAEQYF
cdr3_nt: TGTGCCAGCAGTTTAAGGAGTGGAGGGGCCGAGCAGTACTTC

v_call: TRBV19
d_call: TRBD1
clone_size: NA
j_call: TRBJ2-7
cdr3_aa: CASSIWGQGAKEQYF
cdr3_nt: TGTGCCAGTAGTATCTGGGGACAGGGGGCCAAAGAGCAGTACTTC

v_call: TRBV12-5
d_call: TRBD2
clone_size: few
j_call: TRBJ2-2
cdr3_aa: CASGLVRSGGVTGELFF
cdr3_nt: TGTGCTAGTGGTTTGGTCCGTAGCGGGGGCGTAACCGGGGAGCTGTTTTTT

v_call: TRBV29-1
d_call: NA
clone_size: once
j_call: TRBJ1-4
cdr3_aa: CSVDLGQTGINEKLFF
cdr3_nt: TGCAGCGTTGATTTAGGTCAGACAGGCATTAATGAAAAACTGTTTTTT

v_call: TRBV7-7
d_call: TRBD1
clone_size: NA
j_call: TRBJ2-3
cdr3_aa: CASSSGQGFADTQYF
cdr3_nt: TGTGCCAGCAGCTCGGGACAGGGTTTTGCAGATACGCAGTATTTT

v_call: TRBV18
d_call: NA
clone_size: NA
j_call: TRBJ1-4
cdr3_aa: CASSPQQINEKLFF
cdr3_nt: TGTGCCAGCTCACCACAGCAAATTAATGAAAAACTGTTTTTT

v_call: TRBV6-8
d_call: NA
clone_size: few
j_call: TRBJ1-1
cdr3_aa: CASRRFMNTEAFF
cdr3_nt: TGTGCCAGCAGAAGGTTTATGAACACTGAAGCTTTCTTT

v_call: TRBV19
d_call: NA
clone_size: NA
j_call: TRBJ1-1
cdr3_aa: CASSPPGGREAFF
cdr3_nt: TGTGCCAGTAGCCCCCCGGGTGGGCGTGAAGCTTTCTTT

v_call: TRBV28
d_call: TRBD2
clone_size: NA
j_call: TRBJ2-3
cdr3_aa: CASSRSGASTDTQYF
cdr3_nt: TGTGCCAGCAGCCGTAGCGGGGCTAGCACAGATACGCAGTATTTT

v_call: TRBV22-1
d_call: NA
clone_size: NA
j_call: TRBJ2-7
cdr3_aa: CASSFAPGGVGEQYF
cdr3_nt: TGTGCCAGCAGTTTCGCACCGGGAGGTGTCGGTGAGCAGTACTTC

v_call: TRBV6-8
d_call: TRBD1
clone_size: NA
j_call: TRBJ2-5
cdr3_aa: CASSQQGAAKWSQYF
cdr3_nt: TGTGCCAGCAGTCAACAGGGGGCGGCCAAGTGGAGCCAGTACTTC

v_call: TRBV18
d_call: TRBD2
clone_size: NA
j_call: TRBJ2-1
cdr3_aa: CASSQQPGLAPYNEQFF
cdr3_nt: TGTGCCAGCTCTCAGCAGCCGGGACTAGCTCCCTACAATGAGCAGTTCTTC

v_call: TRBV11-3
d_call: TRBD1
clone_size: NA
j_call: TRBJ1-5
cdr3_aa: CASSTGGTENNQPQHF
cdr3_nt: TGTGCCAGCAGCACGGGGGGGACAGAGAACAATCAGCCCCAGCATTTT

v_call: TRBV29-1
d_call: NA
clone_size: NA
j_call: TRBJ2-3
cdr3_aa: CSASIGVRADTQYF
cdr3_nt: TGCAGCGCTTCAATCGGCGTCAGAGCAGATACGCAGTATTTT

v_call: TRBV29-1
d_call: TRBD2
clone_size: NA
j_call: TRBJ2-1
cdr3_aa: CSSGTLAGVNEQFF
cdr3_nt: TGCAGCTCCGGAACCCTAGCGGGAGTTAATGAGCAGTTCTTC

v_call: TRBV28
d_call: NA
clone_size: NA
j_call: TRBJ2-1
cdr3_aa: CASSLSVSSYNEQFF
cdr3_nt: TGTGCCAGCAGTTTAAGCGTAAGCTCCTACAATGAGCAGTTCTTC

v_call: TRBV6-8
d_call: TRBD1
clone_size: NA
j_call: TRBJ2-7
cdr3_aa: CASSYTGTGTYEQYF
cdr3_nt: TGTGCCAGCAGTTACACCGGGACAGGGACCTACGAGCAGTACTTC

v_call: TRBV7-6
d_call: NA
clone_size: few
j_call: TRBJ1-4
cdr3_aa: CASSLGATNEKLFF
cdr3_nt: TGTGCCAGCAGCTTGGGTGCAACTAATGAAAAACTGTTTTTT

v_call: TRBV6-8
d_call: TRBD1
clone_size: NA
j_call: TRBJ1-2
cdr3_aa: CAIRGLDRGYGYTF
cdr3_nt: TGTGCCATCAGGGGACTTGACAGGGGCTATGGCTACACCTTC

v_call: TRBV18
d_call: NA
clone_size: few
j_call: TRBJ2-3
cdr3_aa: CASSPGPVADTQYF
cdr3_nt: TGTGCCAGCTCACCGGGGCCCGTGGCAGATACGCAGTATTTT

v_call: TRBV6-8
d_call: NA
clone_size: NA
j_call: TRBJ1-2
cdr3_aa: CASSHSTNYGYTF
cdr3_nt: TGTGCCAGCAGCCACAGCACTAACTATGGCTACACCTTC

v_call: TRBV12-5
d_call: NA
clone_size: NA
j_call: TRBJ2-4
cdr3_aa: CASTIIRGGLKNIQYF
cdr3_nt: TGTGCCAGCACTATCATCCGTGGGGGTCTCAAAAACATTCAGTACTTC

v_call: TRBV5-1
d_call: NA
clone_size: NA
j_call: TRBJ2-3
cdr3_aa: CASSLGPQQQITDTQYF
cdr3_nt: TGCGCCAGCAGCTTGGGACCGCAACAACAGATCACAGATACGCAGTATTTT

v_call: TRBV19
d_call: NA
clone_size: once
j_call: TRBJ1-1
cdr3_aa: CASSSLSWAENTEAFF
cdr3_nt: TGTGCCAGTAGTTCCCTCAGCTGGGCGGAGAACACTGAAGCTTTCTTT

v_call: TRBV10-2
d_call: NA
clone_size: once
j_call: TRBJ1-4
cdr3_aa: CASSGIRGREKLFF
cdr3_nt: TGCGCCAGCAGCGGGATAAGGGGCCGGGAAAAACTGTTTTTT

v_call: TRBV29-1
d_call: TRBD1
clone_size: NA
j_call: TRBJ2-7
cdr3_aa: CSVVPRGVGGAYEQYF
cdr3_nt: TGCAGCGTTGTTCCTAGGGGAGTAGGGGGCGCCTACGAGCAGTACTTC